The present entry profiles one T cell receptor (beta chain) with its context. The data originate from a study of shared clonotypes between healthy human individuals. The CDR3 is 12 residues long. The V gene's germline CDR1 is SNHLY and CDR2 FYNNEI. With 5 bases removed from V and 13 bases from J, the gap between germline ends came to 14 bases. TCRdb's copy holds only in-frame clones and misses some; the assay was immunoSEQ multiplex PCR. Of approximately 340,000 clones in the sample, more than 60% were seen once. The sequence was collected from a man aged 25 to 40 in good health. The J gene is TRBJ2-2, the V gene TRBV2; TRBD1 is a possible D gene (5 bases). Sequenced sample: memory CD4+ T cells sorted from blood. Subset here: CD45RA-negative fraction. In DNA form, the CDR3 reads TGTGCCAGCAGTCCCTCAGGGTTGATGCTGTTTTTT. Protein sequence: CASSPSGLMLFF.